This T cell receptor beta chain was recorded in a study of CD8+CD57+ T cells in acquired aplastic anemia. Genomic DNA provided the template from which TCR beta VDJ and CDR3 profiles were obtained. TCRdb itself ran the reads through MiXCR, one entry per CDR3 protein. The sample holds around 430,000 distinct CDR3 sequences; under 40% are singletons and the top ten take around 0.82%. CD8+CD57+ cell expansion, shown by flow cytometry, had occurred in the patients selected for sequencing. The CDR3 consists of 15 residues. The trim removed 5 bases at V and 5 bases at J, leaving 10 bases unmatched. Germline CDR1 is SGHNT and CDR2 is YYREEE (reference sequence).

This clonotype originated in a human donor with aplastic anemia. This rearrangement joins TRBV5-4 to TRBJ1-2, with TRBD1 matching 9 bases. Specimen: sorted CD4+, CD8+, or CD8+CD57+ T cells (not recorded which) from PBMCs. The CDR3 loop reads CASSPTGGYGYGYTF. CDR3 sequence (DNA): TGTGCCAGCAGTCCTACAGGGGGCTATGGGTATGGCTACACCTTC.